This T cell receptor (beta chain) emerged from a study of regulatory T cells in long-lasting Graves disease. Study summary: Persistent cases took antithyroid drugs over 5 years and stayed TSH receptor antibody positive.

The CDR3 covers 14 residues. V lost 3 bases and J lost 5, with 13 bases in between. Library construction for TCR beta used iRepertoire HTBI primers and Arm-PCR of CDR3 regions. TCRdb redid the calling of the multiplex PCR reads with MiXCR, one entry per CDR3 protein. The sample lists 350,000 to 450,000 distinct CDR3 sequences, 21% occurring once. The table lists this clonotype with many counts. Specified time point: persistent/refractory GD, antithyroid drugs over 5 years with positive TRAb. Preparation of the TCR library used RNA extracted from PBMCs. The material sequenced was peripheral blood mononuclear cells (PBMCs), taken when the disease was refractory, from a patient treated with antithyroid drugs. This TCR was sampled from a female donor with Graves disease. This chain joins TRBV12-3 or TRBV12-4 and TRBJ1-2; D is possibly TRBD1 (5 bases). Written as DNA, the CDR3 is TGTGCCAGCAGTTTGGTTGGGGCCGATTATGGCTACACCTTC. Translation gives CASSLVGADYGYTF.